Listed below are T cell receptor beta chains from one sample, sequenced in a study of blood T cell repertoires in COVID-19. Sequencing used immunoSEQ multiplex PCR; TCRdb keeps in-frame clones, though not all of them. The sample contains approximately 20,000 clones, around 90% of which appear only once. Sequenced input: peripheral blood. These receptors all come from a human donor in a cohort sampled during active COVID-19. CDR3s include the opening cysteine and the closing phenylalanine or tryptophan. Each record gives: clone size, J gene, D gene, V gene, CDR3 length, CDR3 protein, CDR3 DNA. A D gene is named only where the DNA matches it firmly. Where a row states a size, it is once, few, many or the class of an expanded clone; other rows omit it.

-	TRBJ2-7	-	TRBV5-1	15	CASSLVASSNYEQYF	TGCGCCAGCAGCTTGGTGGCTAGCAGTAACTACGAGCAGTACTTC
-	TRBJ1-2	TRBD1	TRBV6-5	16	CASSYTGTDSSYGYTF	TGTGCCAGCAGTTACACAGGGACAGACTCAAGCTATGGCTACACCTTC
-	TRBJ2-7	-	TRBV6-5	14	CASSYRRTRYEQYF	TGTGCCAGCAGTTACCGGAGGACCCGCTACGAGCAGTACTTC
-	TRBJ2-7	TRBD1	TRBV28	16	CASRSTGQGHGYEQYF	TGTGCCAGCAGAAGCACTGGACAGGGTCATGGTTACGAGCAGTACTTC
-	TRBJ2-5	TRBD2	TRBV5-6	12	CASSPSGGTQYF	TGTGCCAGCAGCCCTAGCGGAGGGACCCAGTACTTC
-	TRBJ1-4	TRBD1	TRBV28	17	CASRAPSWTGGREKLFF	TGTGCCAGCAGAGCCCCCTCGTGGACAGGGGGCCGTGAAAAACTGTTTTTT
-	TRBJ2-1	TRBD2	TRBV28	15	CASSWTSGWDNEQFF	TGTGCCAGCAGTTGGACTAGCGGGTGGGACAATGAGCAGTTCTTC
-	TRBJ2-5	-	TRBV4-1	14	CASSQDLLEETQYF	TGCGCCAGCAGCCAAGACCTCCTCGAAGAGACCCAGTACTTC
once	TRBJ2-6	-	TRBV9	17	CASSGLNRDTGANVLTF	TGTGCCAGCAGCGGTTTGAACCGGGACACTGGGGCCAACGTCCTGACTTTC
-	TRBJ1-2	TRBD1	TRBV14	13	CASSRDSNYGYTF	TGTGCCAGCAGCCGGGACAGTAACTATGGCTACACCTTC
-	TRBJ1-2	-	TRBV5-1	13	CASSLGSGDGYTF	TGCGCCAGCAGCTTGGGGTCCGGGGATGGCTACACCTTC
-	TRBJ2-3	TRBD2	TRBV7-6	17	CASSLMASGTSTDTQYF	TGTGCCAGCAGCTTAATGGCTAGCGGGACGAGCACAGATACGCAGTATTTT
-	TRBJ1-4	-	TRBV5-8	16	CASSLGQTSTNEKLFF	TGTGCCAGCAGCTTGGGACAGACTTCAACTAATGAAAAACTGTTTTTT
-	TRBJ2-7	TRBD1	TRBV28	12	CASRQGIYEQYF	TGTGCCAGCCGACAGGGGATCTACGAGCAGTACTTC
few	TRBJ2-7	TRBD2	TRBV27	14	CASSPSGSIYEQYF	TGTGCCAGCAGTCCTAGCGGGAGTATCTACGAGCAGTACTTC
-	TRBJ1-4	TRBD1	TRBV27	14	CASSAQGAGEKLFF	TGTGCCAGCAGTGCACAGGGGGCGGGTGAAAAACTGTTTTTT
-	TRBJ2-1	TRBD2	TRBV29-1	15	CSGTSGGRDYNEQFF	TGCAGTGGGACTAGCGGAGGGAGAGACTACAATGAGCAGTTCTTC
-	TRBJ2-3	-	TRBV5-1	15	CASSLTGTFTDTQYF	TGCGCCAGCAGCCTAACCGGGACTTTCACAGATACGCAGTATTTT
-	TRBJ2-7	-	TRBV5-1	14	CASSPSPATYEQYF	TGCGCCAGCAGCCCGTCGCCAGCGACCTACGAGCAGTACTTC
-	TRBJ2-6	TRBD2	TRBV3-1/TRBV3-2	20	CASSQVPTSGRVSGANVLTF	TGTGCCAGCAGCCAAGTCCCGACTAGCGGGAGAGTTTCCGGGGCCAACGTCCTGACTTTC
-	TRBJ1-1	-	TRBV4-1	17	CASTGSAGGRVNTEAFF	TGCGCCAGCACCGGTAGTGCGGGTGGCCGGGTGAACACTGAAGCTTTCTTT
-	TRBJ1-1	TRBD1	TRBV28	14	CASRTGGENTEAFF	TGTGCCAGCAGGACAGGGGGTGAGAACACTGAAGCTTTCTTT
once	TRBJ1-2	TRBD1	TRBV7-9	18	CASSLGRSGQGVRSGYTF	TGTGCCAGCAGCTTAGGCCGCAGTGGACAGGGGGTTAGGAGTGGCTACACCTTC
few	TRBJ2-7	TRBD2	TRBV14	14	CASSLSGPSYEQYF	TGTGCCAGCAGCCTTAGCGGGCCTTCCTACGAGCAGTACTTC
-	TRBJ2-1	TRBD2	TRBV2	16	CASSEMTSGVYNEQFF	TGTGCCAGCAGTGAAATGACTAGCGGGGTCTACAATGAGCAGTTCTTC
-	TRBJ2-3	TRBD2	TRBV19	17	CASSRITSGRYTDTQYF	TGTGCCAGTAGCCGAATAACTAGCGGGAGATATACAGATACGCAGTATTTT
-	TRBJ1-4	TRBD1	TRBV18	14	CASSPGTGGEKLFF	TGTGCCAGCTCACCCGGGACAGGGGGCGAGAAACTGTTTTTT
-	TRBJ1-2	TRBD1	TRBV9	14	CASSVAGQGGGYTF	TGTGCCAGCAGCGTAGCAGGACAGGGGGGTGGCTACACCTTC
-	TRBJ2-1	TRBD1	TRBV20-1	16	CSASGTGTGPPNEQFF	TGCAGTGCTAGTGGCACCGGGACAGGGCCCCCTAATGAGCAGTTCTTC
-	TRBJ2-7	-	TRBV28	14	CASSLATVAHEQYF	TGTGCCAGCAGTTTAGCGACAGTTGCTCACGAGCAGTACTTC
few	TRBJ1-1	-	TRBV10-3	13	CAISSGANTEAFF	TGTGCCATCAGTTCAGGGGCGAACACTGAAGCTTTCTTT
-	TRBJ1-2	-	TRBV29-1	10	CSVGGDGYTF	TGCAGCGTGGGGGGGGATGGCTACACCTTC
-	TRBJ2-2	-	TRBV3-1/TRBV3-2	14	CASSQGRDTGELFF	TGTGCCAGCAGCCAGGGCAGGGATACCGGGGAGCTGTTTTTT
-	TRBJ2-3	TRBD2	TRBV4-1	17	CASSQGAAGAPQNTQYF	TGCGCCAGCAGCCAAGGAGCGGCGGGAGCCCCCCAAAATACGCAGTATTTT
-	TRBJ1-5	-	TRBV18	14	CASSSIGAGQPQHF	TGTGCCAGCTCATCGATAGGGGCAGGTCAGCCCCAGCATTTT
-	TRBJ2-7	TRBD2	TRBV27	13	CASSSSGTYEQYF	TGTGCCAGCAGTTCTAGCGGAACCTACGAGCAGTACTTC
-	TRBJ1-1	-	TRBV10-2	15	CASSEPRDTVLEAFF	TGCGCCAGCAGTGAGCCCCGGGACACGGTTCTTGAAGCTTTCTTT
-	TRBJ2-1	-	TRBV6-6	15	CASSPRGAGYNEQFF	TGTGCCAGCAGCCCGAGGGGAGCGGGTTATAATGAGCAGTTCTTC
-	TRBJ2-7	-	TRBV28	15	CASSSRGAGPYEQYF	TGTGCCAGCAGTTCCCGGGGAGCGGGTCCCTACGAGCAGTACTTC
once	TRBJ1-3	-	TRBV30	14	CAWSERNSGNTIYF	TGTGCCTGGAGTGAGAGGAACTCTGGAAACACCATATATTTT
-	TRBJ1-2	-	TRBV2	16	CASSEAQNRVHYGYTF	TGTGCCAGCAGTGAAGCGCAAAATAGAGTACACTATGGCTACACCTTC
-	TRBJ2-7	TRBD1	TRBV4-1	16	CASSQAGQGLSYEQYF	TGCGCCAGCAGCCAAGCCGGACAGGGACTCTCCTACGAGCAGTACTTC
-	TRBJ2-5	TRBD1	TRBV24-1	15	CATSDPRGPLETQYF	TGTGCCACCAGTGATCCCAGGGGGCCGTTAGAGACCCAGTACTTC
-	TRBJ2-7	-	TRBV11-2	15	CASGLESPSSYEQYF	TGTGCCAGCGGCTTGGAGAGCCCGAGCTCCTACGAGCAGTACTTC
-	TRBJ2-7	TRBD1	TRBV7-2	18	CASSLRRARQGRVYEQYF	TGTGCCAGCAGCTTAAGGCGGGCCCGACAGGGTCGAGTCTACGAGCAGTACTTC
-	TRBJ2-1	-	TRBV6-4	13	CASSLSAYNEQFF	TGTGCCAGCAGTCTTAGCGCCTACAATGAGCAGTTCTTC
-	TRBJ1-5	TRBD1	TRBV28	14	CASSQTGVVQPQHF	TGTGCCAGCAGCCAGACAGGGGTGGTTCAGCCCCAGCATTTT
-	TRBJ2-7	-	TRBV11-2	17	CAGPLGHQKKYSYEQYF	TGTGCCGGGCCTCTTGGCCACCAAAAGAAATACTCCTACGAGCAGTACTTC
-	TRBJ2-7	-	TRBV11-2	15	CASSLSRDTVGEQYF	TGTGCCAGCAGCCTCTCCAGGGACACCGTGGGCGAGCAGTACTTC
-	TRBJ2-7	TRBD2	TRBV3-1/TRBV3-2	13	CASSRTSFYEQYF	TGTGCCAGCAGTCGGACTAGCTTCTACGAGCAGTACTTC
-	TRBJ2-3	TRBD2	TRBV29-1	17	CSVAGLAGGQHTDTQYF	TGCAGCGTTGCGGGACTAGCGGGAGGGCAGCACACAGATACGCAGTATTTT
-	TRBJ2-4	-	TRBV12-3/TRBV12-4	12	CASSQTVSIQYF	TGTGCCAGCAGTCAAACAGTGAGCATTCAGTACTTC
-	TRBJ1-1	TRBD1	TRBV7-9	16	CASSNVLGDRVSEAFF	TGTGCCAGCAGCAACGTTTTGGGAGACAGGGTCAGTGAAGCTTTCTTT
-	TRBJ2-1	TRBD2	TRBV18	15	CASSKQGLAGNEQFF	TGTGCCAGCTCGAAACAGGGACTAGCGGGAAATGAGCAGTTCTTC